The 16 T cell receptor beta chains given below trace back to one sample, sequenced in a study of T cell responses to AZD1222 COVID-19 vaccine. The method was immunoSEQ multiplex PCR; TCRdb's version includes in-frame clones alone and lacks a portion of them. The sample lists about 70,000 clones, 84% occurring once. Sequenced here: peripheral blood, sampled on day 0 of AZD1222 vaccination. These TCRs come from an adult in good health.

The chain uses TRBV4-1 and TRBJ1-4; D is unclear. V shed 0 bases and J shed 6 bases, with 5 bases lying between them. The CDR3 is made up of 13 amino acids. The V gene's germline CDR1 is MGHRA and CDR2 YSYEKL. The CDR3 sequence: CASSQDLYEKLFF. The CDR3 coding sequence is TGCGCCAGCAGCCAAGATCTTTATGAAAAACTGTTTTTT.

The table lists this clone with a count of one. The chain is built from TRBV6-5 and TRBJ1-5; D gene uncertain. CDR3 length equals 15 residues. Deletions cut 0 bases from V and 2 bases from J, with 8 bases between. The germline V gene encodes CDR1 MNHEY and CDR2 SVGAGI. CDR3 DNA sequence: TGTGCCAGCAGTTACTCGGGCAACCGCAATCAGCCCCAGCATTTT. Protein sequence: CASSYSGNRNQPQHF.

The gene calls are TRBV5-5 and TRBJ1-2, with TRBD1 matching over 9 bases. Germline lookup yields CDR1 SGHKS and CDR2 YYEKEE (reference sequence). V was pared by 0 bases and J by 8 bases, with 11 bases of the junction left unmatched. CDR3 length: 16 residues. This CDR3 reads CASSLDLGQGLGGYTF. The CDR3 nucleotides read TGTGCCAGCAGCTTGGATTTGGGACAGGGACTAGGAGGCTACACCTTC.

This clone was observed once. The chain combines TRBV18 with TRBJ1-2; no firm D call. V shed 2 bases and J shed 6 bases, with 10 bases lying between them. This CDR3 has 13 residues. Germline V gene lookup returns CDR1 KGHSH and CDR2 LQKENI. The DNA of the CDR3 is TGTGCCAGCTCACCAGGGGTTCGGGATGGCTACACCTTC. Its protein is CASSPGVRDGYTF.

This sequence joins TRBV12-3 or TRBV12-4 and TRBJ1-1, with D possibly matching TRBD1 (6 bases). The CDR3 is 11 residues long. V was trimmed by 3 bases and J by 10 bases, leaving 9 bases between them. Here the CDR3 DNA reads TGTGCCAGCAGTTTCACCAGGGGAGCTTTCTTT. Its translation: CASSFTRGAFF.

V gene TRBV3-1 (or the pseudogene TRBV3-2) combines with J gene TRBJ1-1; no definite D call. CDR3 size: 14 residues. Germline CDR1 LGHDT, CDR2 YNNKEL (reference sequence). Deletions cut 0 bases from V and 4 bases from J, with 9 bases between. The CDR3 DNA is TGTGCCAGCAGCCAAGAACCGCGATCCACTGAAGCTTTCTTT. Its protein product is CASSQEPRSTEAFF.

Notes on this clone: This sample also contains other DNA sequences that code for the same CDR3. This sequence joins TRBV9 and TRBJ1-1; 8 bases are a match to TRBD1. Germline lookup yields CDR1 SGDLS and CDR2 YYNGEE. Trimming cost V 4 bases and J 1 base; bases outside gene matches: 6. The CDR3 has 15 residues. CDR3 in DNA: TGTGCCAGCAGCCCGACAGGGGCCACGAACACTGAAGCTTTCTTT. Its protein product is CASSPTGATNTEAFF.

This clone is a singleton in its sample. The V and J genes are TRBV6-5 and TRBJ2-7, with 9 bases fitting TRBD2. J gave up 2 bases and V 4 bases, and 6 bases lay outside the gene matches. From germline, CDR1 is MNHEY and CDR2 SVGAGI. This CDR3 contains 15 residues. This CDR3 reads CASSSELAGTYEQYF. The CDR3 DNA reads as TGTGCCAGCAGTTCCGAGCTAGCGGGGACCTACGAGCAGTACTTC.

The chain is built from TRBV2 and TRBJ2-1, with 11 bases lining up with TRBD1. CDR1 SNHLY and CDR2 FYNNEI come from the germline V gene. V lost 5 bases, J lost 10 bases, and 7 bases stayed unmatched. The CDR3 contains 14 residues. The CDR3 spells CASSYRDRGSEQFF. CDR3 nucleotides: TGTGCCAGCAGTTACCGGGACAGGGGGTCCGAGCAGTTCTTC. Full variable domain (missing parts from reference TRBV2 and TRBJ2-1): EPEVTQTPSHQVTQMGQEVILRCVPISNHLYFYWYRQILGQKVEFLVSFYNNEISEKSEIFDDQFSVERPDGSNFTLKIRSTKLEDSAMYFCASSYRDRGSEQFFGPGTRLTVL.

In this sample, this clone turned up once. The chain employs TRBV5-1 and TRBJ1-1; 10 bases are a match to TRBD1. The V gene end was trimmed by 7 bases and the J gene end by 7 bases; junction bases not matched to a gene: 10. CDR1 and CDR2 from the germline V gene are SGHRS and YFSETQ. This CDR3 has 14 residues. CDR3 coding DNA: TGCGCCAGCGGAAGGACAGGGGGAGGGCTTGAAGCTTTCTTT. Encoded protein: CASGRTGGGLEAFF.

This clone was seen a handful of times. V gene TRBV11-2 combines with J gene TRBJ2-5, with 9 nucleotides matching TRBD2. Germline V gene lookup returns CDR1 SGHAT and CDR2 FQNNGV. The CDR3 sequence is 15 residues long. J gave up 1 base and V 3 bases, and 3 bases lay outside the gene matches. DNA for the CDR3: TGTGCCAGCAGCTTGGGGCGGGGGGGCCAAGAGACCCAGTACTTC. It codes for CASSLGRGGQETQYF.

The CDR3 DNA sequence: TGTGCCAGCACCCCAGGAATCACTGAAGCTTTCTTT. This codes for CASTPGITEAFF. The rearrangement uses TRBV12-3 or TRBV12-4 and TRBJ1-1, with D unclear. The V end lost 7 bases, the J end lost 4 bases, and 10 bases lay between the germline ends. This CDR3 contains 12 residues.

The V gene is TRBV28, the J gene TRBJ1-5; no firm D call. Germline lookup yields CDR1 MDHEN and CDR2 SYDVKM. CDR3 size: 13 residues. V was shortened by 7 bases and J by 2 bases, with 9 bases between the two germline ends. The CDR3 loop reads CASTPLGNQPQHF. CDR3 DNA sequence: TGTGCCAGCACTCCTCTTGGCAATCAGCCCCAGCATTTT.

The chain is built from TRBV5-1 and TRBJ1-6; D might be TRBD1 (6 bases). Germline CDR1 SGHRS, CDR2 YFSETQ. CDR3 size: 14 residues. V was pared by 5 bases and J by 5 bases, with 11 bases between. The CDR3 loop is CASRWAGDNSPLHF. As DNA, the CDR3 is TGCGCCAGCAGATGGGCAGGGGATAATTCACCCCTCCACTTT.

The chain carries TRBV6-5 and TRBJ1-6; no clear D gene. The germline V and J ends were trimmed by 2 bases and 6 bases, with 5 bases remaining between them. CDR3 size: 13 residues. Germline CDR1 is MNHEY and CDR2 is SVGAGI. CDR3 in amino acids: CASSYNSNSPLHF. In DNA form, the CDR3 reads TGTGCCAGCAGTTACAACAGTAATTCACCCCTCCACTTT.

In its sample, this clone was seen a few times. The chain couples TRBV28 to TRBJ1-1; no firm D call. The V end was cut by 2 bases, the J end by 1 base, with 5 bases between. The CDR3 extends over 13 amino acids. CDR1 MDHEN and CDR2 SYDVKM come from the germline V gene. CDR3 loop: CASSLEWNTEAFF. The CDR3 nucleotides are TGTGCCAGCAGTTTAGAATGGAACACTGAAGCTTTCTTT.